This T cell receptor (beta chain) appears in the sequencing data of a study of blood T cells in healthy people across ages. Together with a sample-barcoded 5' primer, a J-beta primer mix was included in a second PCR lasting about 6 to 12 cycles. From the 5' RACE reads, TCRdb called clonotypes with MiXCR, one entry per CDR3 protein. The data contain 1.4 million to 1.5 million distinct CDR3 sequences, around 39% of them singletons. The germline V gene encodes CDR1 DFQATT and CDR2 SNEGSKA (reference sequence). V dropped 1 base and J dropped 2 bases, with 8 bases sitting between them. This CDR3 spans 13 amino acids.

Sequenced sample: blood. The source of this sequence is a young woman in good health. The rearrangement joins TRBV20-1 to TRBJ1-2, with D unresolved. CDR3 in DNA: TGCAGTGCTAGAGTTCCCGTAAACTATGGCTACACCTTC. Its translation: CSARVPVNYGYTF.